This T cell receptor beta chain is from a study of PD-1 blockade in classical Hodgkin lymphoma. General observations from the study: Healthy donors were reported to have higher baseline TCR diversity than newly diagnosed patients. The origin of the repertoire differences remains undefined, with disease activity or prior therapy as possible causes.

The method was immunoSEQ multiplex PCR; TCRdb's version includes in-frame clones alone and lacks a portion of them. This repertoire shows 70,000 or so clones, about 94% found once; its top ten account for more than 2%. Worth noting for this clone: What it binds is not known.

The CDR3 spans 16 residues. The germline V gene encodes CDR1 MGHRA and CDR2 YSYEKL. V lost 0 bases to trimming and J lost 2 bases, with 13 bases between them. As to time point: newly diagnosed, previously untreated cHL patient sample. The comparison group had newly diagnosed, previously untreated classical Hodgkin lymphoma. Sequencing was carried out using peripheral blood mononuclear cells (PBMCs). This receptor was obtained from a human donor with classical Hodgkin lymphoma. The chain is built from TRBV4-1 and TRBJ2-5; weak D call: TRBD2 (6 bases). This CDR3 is CASSQEEGRGQETQYF. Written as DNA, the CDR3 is TGCGCCAGCAGCCAAGAAGAGGGGCGGGGACAAGAGACCCAGTACTTC.